Detailed here is one T cell receptor beta chain. The sample is drawn from a study of blood T cell repertoires in COVID-19. Overall study context: In each case, the material was cDNA or gDNA derived from T cells, B-cell-depleted T cells, or PBMCs.

The repertoire was sequenced with immunoSEQ multiplex PCR; TCRdb's copy has only in-frame clones and lacks some. The data contain approximately 200,000 clones, around 79% of them singletons. The sample consisted of peripheral blood. This receptor was taken from a woman aged 40 to 50 with COVID-19, enrolled during active disease.

The CDR3 loop reads CAWSLTEDQPQHF. CDR3 DNA: TGTGCCTGGAGTCTCACGGAGGATCAGCCCCAGCATTTT. The chain combines TRBV30 with TRBJ1-5; unclear D gene. CDR3 length: 13 residues. Deletions cut 2 bases from V and 5 bases from J, with 10 bases between. Germline CDR1 and CDR2: GTSNPN and SVGIG (reference sequence).